The 22 T cell receptor beta chains below were found in one sample sequenced in a study of T-cell reconstitution after alpha-beta-depleted transplantation in children. Molecular barcoding with unique molecular identifiers was used for the TCRbeta library. One entry per CDR3 protein, called by TCRdb with MiXCR from the PCR reads. The profile covers some 110,000 distinct CDR3 sequences, with 10% appearing a single time and less than 35% taken by the ten largest. The sequenced sample was PBMCs, obtained before TCRalphabeta/CD19-depleted stem cell transplant. These receptors all stem from a boy between 2 and 10 years old with acute lymphoblastic leukemia, due to receive a stem cell transplant.

V usage is TRBV7-2 and J usage is TRBJ1-1; the match to TRBD1 covers 7 bases. The CDR3 extends over 12 amino acids. CDR1 and CDR2 from the germline V gene are SGHTA and FQGNSA. V gave up 4 bases and J gave up 11 bases; unmatched junction bases: 7. The CDR3: CASSSYRGAAFF. As DNA, the CDR3 is TGTGCCAGCAGCTCCTACAGGGGCGCTGCTTTCTTT. The full variable domain, with the rest looked up from reference TRBV7-2 and TRBJ1-1, is GAGVSQSPSNKVTEKGKDVELRCDPISGHTALYWYRQSLGQGLEFLIYFQGNSAPDKSGLPSDRFSAERTGGSVSTLTIQRTQQEDSAVYLCASSSYRGAAFFGQGTRLTVV.

This rearrangement joins TRBV2 to TRBJ1-1, with 7 bases identical to TRBD1. The V segment lost 2 bases and the J segment 0 bases; nucleotides outside the gene matches: 6. The CDR3 contains 16 residues. Per the germline V gene, CDR1 is SNHLY and CDR2 is FYNNEI. CDR3 protein: CASSESTGRMNTEAFF. Written as DNA, the CDR3 is TGTGCCAGCAGTGAATCGACAGGGCGGATGAACACTGAAGCTTTCTTT.

In its sample, this clonotype was seen many times. The V and J genes are TRBV9 and TRBJ1-2; TRBD1 matches 9 bases. The ends lost 0 bases at V and 5 bases at J; junction bases unmatched: 5. CDR3 length: 15 residues. Per germline, CDR1 SGDLS and CDR2 YYNGEE. CDR3 sequence (DNA): TGTGCCAGCAGCGTAGGGACAGGGGCGGGGTATGGCTACACCTTC. Its protein is CASSVGTGAGYGYTF.

The chain carries TRBV5-1 and TRBJ2-3; D uncertain. Deletions cut 1 base from V and 5 bases from J, with 17 bases between. This CDR3 is 16 amino acids long. Germline values: CDR1 SGHRS, CDR2 YFSETQ. CDR3 residues: CASSLSQGFTGDTQYF. CDR3 DNA sequence: TGCGCCAGCAGCTTGTCCCAAGGATTTACTGGAGATACGCAGTATTTT.

This clonotype was observed many times. V gene TRBV15 combines with J gene TRBJ1-2; tentative D call: TRBD1 (6 bases). V was clipped by 3 bases and J by 6 bases, with 14 bases between them. Germline V gene data show CDR1 as LNHNV and CDR2 as YYDKDF (reference sequence). This CDR3 is built from 14 residues. The CDR3 here is CATSRDFRGDGYTF. The CDR3 coding sequence is TGTGCCACCAGCAGGGACTTCAGGGGAGATGGCTACACCTTC.

This clonotype was detected a few times. The rearrangement joins TRBV12-3 or TRBV12-4 to TRBJ2-1; D might be TRBD1 or TRBD2, each matching 7 bases. The ends were cut back, 2 bases at V and 6 bases at J, with 14 bases in the middle. The CDR3 loop spans 15 amino acids. The CDR3: CASSLWGGQSNEQFF. The CDR3, as DNA: TGTGCCAGCAGTTTATGGGGGGGACAGAGCAATGAGCAGTTCTTC.

This clonotype was seen more than once but under ten times. This chain joins TRBV5-1 and TRBJ2-2, with D maybe TRBD2 (6 bases). Germline-derived CDR1 and CDR2 are SGHRS and YFSETQ. V was clipped by 2 bases and J by 0 bases, with 8 bases between them. The CDR3 length is 15 residues. The CDR3 sequence is CASSFGDSNTGELFF. CDR3 nucleotide sequence: TGCGCCAGCAGCTTCGGGGACTCGAACACCGGGGAGCTGTTTTTT.

The sample holds a few counts of this clonotype. The rearrangement uses TRBV6-5 and TRBJ1-2, with TRBD1 as a possible D gene (5 bases). Germline CDR1 is MNHEY and CDR2 is SVGAGI. CDR3 size: 12 residues. Between the trimmed V and J ends, which lost 7 bases and 4 bases, there was a span of 10 bases. As DNA, the CDR3 is TGTGCCAGCATGGGGGGTGGCTATGGCTACACCTTC. This encodes CASMGGGYGYTF.

This clonotype has only a few counts. The V call is TRBV18, the J call TRBJ1-4, with D hard to call. CDR3 length equals 14 residues. Germline CDR1 KGHSH, CDR2 LQKENI. V was pared by 6 bases and J by 0 bases, with 8 bases between. CDR3 amino acids: CASSPRSTNEKLFF. The CDR3 DNA is TGTGCCAGCTCTCCTCGATCAACTAATGAAAAACTGTTTTTT.

This clonotype was counted between two and nine times. In DNA form, the CDR3 reads TGCGCCAGCAGCGGGTCATACAATGAGCAGTTCTTC. Translation gives CASSGSYNEQFF. The chain links TRBV5-1 to TRBJ2-1; no firm D call. CDR1 and CDR2 from the germline V gene are SGHRS and YFSETQ. The CDR3 runs to 12 residues. V lost 4 bases, J lost 4 bases, and 6 bases lay in between.

This clonotype was detected a few times. CDR3: CASSYGQTEAFF. CDR3 sequence (DNA): TGTGCCAGCAGTTACGGACAGACTGAAGCTTTCTTT. The chain links TRBV12-3 or TRBV12-4 to TRBJ1-1; weak D call: TRBD1 (6 bases). Deletions cut 4 bases from V and 5 bases from J, with 8 bases between. The CDR3 totals 12 residues.

This sequence joins TRBV12-3 or TRBV12-4 and TRBJ2-7; D is ambiguous. CDR3 length: 13 residues. The V gene lost 5 bases and the J gene lost 6 bases, with 14 bases spanning the gap. CDR3 bases: TGTGCCAGCAGTCCTTTACCAAAAAGCGAGCAGTACTTC. Translating gives CASSPLPKSEQYF.

The chain carries TRBV7-8 and TRBJ2-1; no clear D. V shed 5 bases and J shed 7 bases, with 12 bases lying between them. The CDR3 is 13 residues long. Germline lookup yields CDR1 SGHVS and CDR2 FQNEAQ. CDR3 sequence reads: CASSPSTLNEQFF. The CDR3 DNA reads as TGTGCCAGCAGCCCCTCGACTCTTAATGAGCAGTTCTTC.

The V call is TRBV12-3 or TRBV12-4, the J call TRBJ2-2, with 8 nucleotides matching TRBD2. Unmatched junction bases numbered 12, after V lost 7 bases and J lost 5 bases. The length of the CDR3 is 16 residues. CDR3 in DNA: TGTGCCAGCACTCTATTTCGGGGGGGAGAGACCGGGGAGCTGTTTTTT. As protein: CASTLFRGGETGELFF.

This clonotype came up many times. The J gene is TRBJ2-1, the V gene TRBV7-6; the match to TRBD2 covers 13 bases. This CDR3 comprises 17 residues. Germline CDR1 SGHVS, CDR2 FNYEAQ. J lost 16 bases, V lost 0 bases, and 15 bases had no gene match. This chain's CDR3 is CASSLAGSRLAGGVYFF. Written as DNA, the CDR3 is TGTGCCAGCAGCTTAGCGGGGTCCCGACTAGCGGGAGGTGTATATTTCTTC. The full variable domain, rest sourced from reference TRBV7-6 and TRBJ2-1, is GAGVSQSPRYKVTKRGQDVALRCDPISGHVSLYWYRQALGQGPEFLTYFNYEAQQDKSGLPNDRFSAERPEGSISTLTIQRTEQRDSAMYRCASSLAGSRLAGGVYFFGPGTRLTVL.

This clonotype was seen ten or more times. This rearrangement joins TRBV6-5 to TRBJ2-3; 10 nucleotides match TRBD2. CDR3 length equals 15 residues. Trimming took 2 bases from V and 1 from J; bases not matched to a gene: 0. CDR1 and CDR2 from the germline V gene are MNHEY and SVGAGI. CDR3 DNA sequence: TGTGCCAGCAGTTACGGACTAGCGGGCACAGATACGCAGTATTTT. Protein: CASSYGLAGTDTQYF.

This clonotype has at least ten counts. V is TRBV5-6 and J is TRBJ1-1; D unclear. The germline CDR1 and CDR2 sequences are SGHDT and YYEEEE. The CDR3 spans 15 residues. V gave up 0 bases and J gave up 0 bases, with 9 bases separating them. The CDR3 protein is CASSLGGGMNTEAFF. As DNA, the CDR3 is TGTGCCAGCAGCTTGGGGGGAGGGATGAACACTGAAGCTTTCTTT.

This clonotype was counted between two and nine times. V and J are TRBV5-1 and TRBJ2-5, with D unclear. CDR1 and CDR2 from the germline V gene are SGHRS and YFSETQ. This CDR3 has 13 amino acids. V was cut by 0 bases and J by 7 bases, with 10 bases left in between. CDR3: CASSLEIVGTQYF. In DNA form, the CDR3 reads TGCGCCAGCAGCTTGGAGATCGTGGGGACCCAGTACTTC.

This clonotype has just a few counts. The chain is built from TRBV20-1 and TRBJ2-5; 8 nucleotides align to TRBD1. Trimming took 3 bases from V and 5 from J; bases not matched to a gene: 11. The CDR3 contains 15 residues. Germline assignment: CDR1 DFQATT and CDR2 SNEGSKA (reference sequence). CDR3 coding DNA: TGCAGTGCTAGTACGTCAGGGGGCGCGTGGGAGACCCAGTACTTC. It is translated as CSASTSGGAWETQYF.

This clonotype was counted a few times. The chain links TRBV20-1 to TRBJ1-5; D uncertain. Between the trimmed V and J ends, which lost 2 bases and 3 bases, there was a span of 11 bases. Per germline, CDR1 DFQATT and CDR2 SNEGSKA (reference sequence). The CDR3 extends over 14 amino acids. The CDR3 coding sequence is TGCAGTGCTAGATTGGAGGGTCCCAATCAGCCCCAGCATTTT. This gives the protein CSARLEGPNQPQHF.

V usage is TRBV28 and J usage is TRBJ1-4; the D is unclear. CDR1 is MDHEN, CDR2 SYDVKM, per germline. V was trimmed by 2 bases and J by 2 bases, leaving 12 bases between them. This CDR3 spans 16 amino acids. The CDR3: CASSLEGLRTNEKLFF. For the CDR3, the DNA is TGTGCCAGCAGTTTAGAGGGTCTTAGGACTAATGAAAAACTGTTTTTT.

The chain employs TRBV12-3 or TRBV12-4 and TRBJ1-6; D not certain. Trimming stripped 5 bases from V and 8 bases from J, with 10 bases between. This CDR3 region has 13 residues. The CDR3 DNA reads TGTGCCAGCAGTCCTACACTCGATTCACCCCTCCACTTT. This gives the protein CASSPTLDSPLHF.